Listed below are T cell receptor beta chains from one sample, sequenced in a study of pediatric ulcerative colitis. Repertoires were generated with immunoSEQ multiplex PCR, while TCRdb's copy carries only in-frame clones and drops some. The data contain approximately 17,000 clones, around 80% of them singletons. The sample consisted of gut tissue. The source is a boy aged 5-17 years who was a control in a study of pediatric ulcerative colitis. The conserved cysteine and the conserved F or W are not part of the CDR3 here. The order of the fields is CDR3 protein, J gene, V gene.

CDR3: ASSPGLSSGNTIY
J: TRBJ1-3
V: TRBV27

CDR3: ASSEALPGSGYEQY
J: TRBJ2-7
V: TRBV6-1

CDR3: ASGSDTQY
J: TRBJ2-3
V: TRBV10-3

CDR3: ASRRDNDQPQH
J: TRBJ1-5
V: TRBV19

CDR3: ASSLRADTQY
J: TRBJ2-3
V: TRBV11-3

CDR3: ASSYSWAGGLDTQY
J: TRBJ2-3
V: TRBV6-5

CDR3: ASSLRSPHNSPLH
J: TRBJ1-6
V: TRBV6-6

CDR3: ASSEGGRTY
J: TRBJ2-7
V: TRBV13

CDR3: ASSVTVNSPTIY
J: TRBJ1-3
V: TRBV5-1

CDR3: ASSFASASGTYEQY
J: TRBJ2-7
V: TRBV7-2

CDR3: AISGGAENTEAF
J: TRBJ1-1
V: TRBV10-3

CDR3: ASSSRGSNQPQH
J: TRBJ1-5
V: TRBV5-6

CDR3: ASREGIDSRAGREKLF
J: TRBJ1-4
V: TRBV5-1

CDR3: ASSVGQGASTDTQY
J: TRBJ2-3
V: TRBV9

CDR3: ASSLEDRVQETQY
J: TRBJ2-5
V: TRBV5-1

CDR3: ASSEIAGNQPQH
J: TRBJ1-5
V: TRBV2

CDR3: ASSLMASQETQY
J: TRBJ2-5
V: TRBV5-4